Reported below is one TCR beta chain. Its antigen is undetermined. PCR used 60 Vbeta primers and 13 Jbeta primers. The method was immunoSEQ multiplex PCR; TCRdb's version includes in-frame clones alone and lacks a portion of them. The sample has 150,000 to 200,000 clones, 70% to 90% seen once. The record originates from a study of cytomegalovirus exposure and HLA in healthy donors. General study points: Exclusion as indistinguishable affected some V segments, including TRBV6-2 and TRBV6-3.

Germline loops: CDR1 SGHTA, CDR2 FQGNSA. V lost 6 bases and J lost 8; bases outside the gene matches: 5. The CDR3 is 13 residues long. This rearrangement joins TRBV7-2 to TRBJ2-1; 9 nucleotides align to TRBD1. The sequencing sample was made of PBMCs. The receptor's source is a man aged 18 to 30 in good health and CMV-seropositive. The CDR3 DNA reads as TGTGCCAGCAGGACAGGGGGGATAGATGAGCAGTTCTTC. The encoded protein is CASRTGGIDEQFF.